The 20 T cell receptor beta chains given below trace back to one sample, sequenced in a study of T cell responses to AZD1222 COVID-19 vaccine. The method was immunoSEQ multiplex PCR; TCRdb's version includes in-frame clones alone and lacks a portion of them. Counted here are about 200,000 clones, approximately 92% occurring once; the ten biggest clones make up 1% to 1.5%. The input for sequencing was peripheral blood, taken on day 0 of AZD1222 vaccination. All receptors come from an adult in good health.

This chain's CDR3 is CASSFTGVTEAFF. The CDR3 region has the DNA TGTGCCAGCAGTTTCACAGGGGTGACTGAAGCTTTCTTT. This chain connects TRBV12-3 or TRBV12-4 to TRBJ1-1; 7 nucleotides line up with TRBD1. Trimming removed 3 bases from V and 5 bases from J; junction bases left unmatched: 3. This CDR3 spans 13 amino acids.

A few counts support this clone. The V and J genes are TRBV3-1 (or the pseudogene TRBV3-2) and TRBJ1-2; 7 bases line up with TRBD1. With 9 bases clipped from V and 5 bases from J, the junction kept 21 bases outside the gene matches. Germline CDR1 reads LGHDT; CDR2 reads YNNKEL (reference sequence). The CDR3 runs to 17 residues. The CDR3 DNA sequence: TGTGCCAGTAAAGCTACGGCACGACAGGGACGGTGGTATGGCTACACCTTC. Protein sequence: CASKATARQGRWYGYTF.

The chain carries TRBV27 and TRBJ1-1; 7 nucleotides match TRBD1. There are 14 residues in the CDR3. The V gene's germline CDR1 is MNHEY and CDR2 SMNVEV (reference sequence). V shed 5 bases and J 4 bases; nucleotides not matched to a gene: 7. The CDR3 region is CASSQRQGSTEAFF. The CDR3, as DNA: TGTGCCAGCAGTCAAAGACAGGGTAGCACTGAAGCTTTCTTT.

The J gene is TRBJ2-7, the V gene TRBV5-4, with D perhaps assigned TRBD1 or TRBD2 (5 bases each). Germline CDR1 SGHNT, CDR2 YYREEE (reference sequence). This CDR3 comprises 12 residues. With 4 bases removed from V and 7 bases from J, the gap between germline ends came to 12 bases. DNA of the CDR3: TGTGCCAGCAGCACTGGGGGTGTTGAGCAGTACTTC. Amino acids: CASSTGGVEQYF.

This clone has just a few counts. The J gene is TRBJ1-1, the V gene TRBV27; D unresolved. The CDR3 extends over 13 amino acids. CDR1 MNHEY and CDR2 SMNVEV come from the germline V gene (reference sequence). Trimming pared 2 bases from V and 1 base from J, leaving 5 bases between. As DNA, the CDR3 is TGTGCCAGCAGTTTACTCGGGAACACTGAAGCTTTCTTT. Protein sequence: CASSLLGNTEAFF.

This clone was counted once. This chain links TRBV11-2 with TRBJ1-3; D remains unclear. CDR3 length: 14 amino acids. Germline V lookup: CDR1 SGHAT, CDR2 FQNNGV. The ends were cut back, 0 bases at V and 0 bases at J, with 3 bases in the middle. This chain's CDR3 is CASSLDLSGNTIYF. The CDR3 bases are TGTGCCAGCAGCTTAGATCTCTCTGGAAACACCATATATTTT. The variable domain in full, completed from reference TRBV11-2 and TRBJ1-3, reads EAGVAQSPRYKIIEKRQSVAFWCNPISGHATLYWYQQILGQGPKLLIQFQNNGVVDDSQLPKDRFSAERLKGVDSTLKIQPAKLEDSAVYLCASSLDLSGNTIYFGEGSWLTVV.

This clone is a singleton in its sample. This rearrangement joins TRBV6-6 to TRBJ1-1; D is ambiguous. Germline assignment: CDR1 MNHNY and CDR2 SVGAGI (reference sequence). The length of the CDR3 is 14 residues. Trimming cost V 2 bases and J 0 bases, with 7 bases left between them. This chain's CDR3 is CASSYMGMNTEAFF. In DNA form, the CDR3 reads TGTGCCAGCAGTTACATGGGGATGAACACTGAAGCTTTCTTT.

The genes are TRBV7-7 and TRBJ2-2; D may correspond to TRBD1 or TRBD2 (5 bases each). V lost 5 bases and J lost 2, with 12 bases in between. CDR1 SSHAT and CDR2 FNYEAQ come from the germline V gene (reference sequence). The CDR3 is 15 residues long. The chain's CDR3 is CASSRQRENTGELFF. The CDR3 coding sequence is TGTGCCAGCAGCCGACAGAGGGAAAACACCGGGGAGCTGTTTTTT.

V is TRBV19 and J is TRBJ1-5; D is unclear. Germline V gives CDR1 LNHDA, CDR2 SQIVND (reference sequence). The CDR3 covers 17 residues. V lost 1 base and J 5 bases, leaving 18 bases between the germline ends. The CDR3 sequence is CASSIANTLIGDQPQHF. CDR3 coding DNA: TGTGCCAGTAGTATAGCGAACACCCTAATTGGGGATCAGCCCCAGCATTTT.

This chain links TRBV6-2 or TRBV6-3 with TRBJ1-2; D remains ambiguous. V lost 2 bases and J lost 4, with 8 bases in between. Looked up from germline, CDR1 is MNHEY and CDR2 is SVGEGT. The CDR3 covers 13 residues. CDR3 region: CASSYKDAYGYTF. CDR3 DNA: TGTGCCAGCAGTTACAAAGATGCCTATGGCTACACCTTC.

This chain links TRBV9 with TRBJ1-1; 7 bases fit TRBD1. The V gene's germline CDR1 is SGDLS and CDR2 YYNGEE. CDR3 length: 15 residues. With V trimmed by 4 bases and J by 5 bases, 11 bases remained unmatched. The CDR3 protein is CASSLPDRLPTEAFF. The DNA of the CDR3 is TGTGCCAGCAGCCTCCCGGACAGGTTACCGACTGAAGCTTTCTTT.

The J gene is TRBJ1-5, the V gene TRBV5-5, with 7 nucleotides matching TRBD1. V shed 2 bases and J 7 bases; nucleotides not matched to a gene: 6. This CDR3 is built from 14 residues. CDR1 is SGHKS, CDR2 YYEKEE, per germline (reference sequence). Here the CDR3 DNA reads TGTGCCAGCAGCTTCGCCAGGGGGGACCAGCCCCAGCATTTT. Translating gives CASSFARGDQPQHF.

The chain links TRBV7-8 to TRBJ1-3; maybe TRBD1 (5 bases). V lost 1 base to trimming and J lost 3 bases, with 13 bases between them. The length of the CDR3 is 16 residues. Germline V gives CDR1 SGHVS, CDR2 FQNEAQ. The CDR3 nucleotides read TGTGCCAGCAGCTTAGGTGCCGTGCAGGGTGGAAACACCATATATTTT. Translation: CASSLGAVQGGNTIYF.

The chain is built from TRBV19 and TRBJ1-1, with D uncertain. This CDR3 comprises 14 residues. Trimming stripped 3 bases from V and 1 base from J, with 9 bases between. In germline, CDR1 is LNHDA, CDR2 SQIVND (reference sequence). The CDR3 loop is CASSMDQQNTEAFF. CDR3 coding DNA: TGTGCCAGTAGTATGGACCAACAGAACACTGAAGCTTTCTTT.

This chain joins TRBV30 and TRBJ1-4, with 7 bases identical to TRBD1. CDR3 length equals 14 residues. CDR1 GTSNPN and CDR2 SVGIG come from the germline V gene (reference sequence). Unmatched junction bases numbered 7, after V lost 2 bases and J lost 7 bases. For the CDR3, the DNA is TGTGCCTGGAGTTTTACAGGGGCGGGTGAAAAACTGTTTTTT. Its protein is CAWSFTGAGEKLFF.

This chain connects TRBV28 to TRBJ2-7, with 7 bases matching TRBD1. The CDR3 extends over 15 amino acids. CDR1 and CDR2 (germline): MDHEN, SYDVKM. After removal of 2 bases from V and 0 bases from J, the junction contained 4 bases not matched to a gene. As DNA, the CDR3 is TGTGCCAGCAGTTTAAACCGGGACAGCTCCTACGAGCAGTACTTC. As protein: CASSLNRDSSYEQYF.

V is TRBV6-6 and J is TRBJ1-1; TRBD1 agrees at 7 bases. The CDR3 has 11 residues. From germline, CDR1 is MNHNY and CDR2 SVGAGI (reference sequence). Losses at the gene ends were 7 bases for V and 7 bases for J; bases not matched to a gene: 3. CDR3 sequence reads: CASNYRGEAFF. The CDR3 DNA reads as TGTGCCAGCAACTACAGGGGTGAAGCTTTCTTT.

This clone was observed a handful of times. This sequence joins TRBV7-9 and TRBJ2-3, with D possibly TRBD1 on 6 matching bases. Germline loops: CDR1 SEHNR, CDR2 FQNEAQ (reference sequence). Trimming left V 5 bases short and J 2 bases short, with 14 bases between. This CDR3 is 15 amino acids long. CDR3 bases: TGTGCCAGCAGCCCAAACCCAGGGGTCACAGATACGCAGTATTTT. The encoded protein is CASSPNPGVTDTQYF.

The chain employs TRBV5-5 and TRBJ2-2; 11 nucleotides line up with TRBD2. CDR3 size: 20 residues. Per germline, CDR1 SGHKS and CDR2 YYEKEE (reference sequence). The trim removed 1 base at V and 0 bases at J, leaving 11 bases unmatched. This CDR3 reads CASSLRFGLAGGTNTGELFF. The CDR3, as DNA: TGTGCCAGCAGCTTGCGGTTTGGTCTAGCGGGGGGAACGAACACCGGGGAGCTGTTTTTT.

The J gene is TRBJ2-1, the V gene TRBV14; D possibly corresponds to TRBD1 (5 bases). The CDR3 runs to 17 residues. The V gene's germline CDR1 is SGHDN and CDR2 FVKESK. Trimming stripped 3 bases from V and 6 bases from J, with 21 bases between. CDR3 residues: CASSQGYGSRGANEQFF. In DNA, the CDR3 is TGTGCCAGCAGCCAGGGCTACGGCAGTCGTGGGGCCAATGAGCAGTTCTTC.